The T cell receptor beta chain under discussion was sequenced for a study of blood T cell repertoires in COVID-19. Study information: The United States, Italy and Spain were the sources of the acute and convalescent COVID-19 samples. T cells, B-cell-depleted T cells, or PBMCs supplied cDNA or gDNA.

This clone came up a few times. Germline V gene lookup returns CDR1 KGHDR and CDR2 SFDVKD. The CDR3 consists of 13 residues. J was trimmed by 6 bases and V by 7 bases; bases with no gene match: 5. Authors' analysis steps: Nucleated cell counts were estimated from reference gene primer amplification. The assay was immunoSEQ multiplex PCR, and TCRdb's table has in-frame clones only and misses some. V, J and clone size are taken as reported in that table, and D and trimming were inferred from the DNA itself. The sample consists of 80,000 or so clones, around 83% of them appearing once. Material for sequencing was peripheral blood. This chain links TRBV24-1 with TRBJ1-2; 9 bases agree with TRBD1. The sequence came from a man between 60 and 75 years old with COVID-19, enrolled during active disease. This CDR3 is CATSPTGGNGYTF. CDR3 nucleotide sequence: TGTGCCACCAGCCCGACAGGGGGGAATGGCTACACCTTC.